The 20 T cell receptor beta chains reported below all come from one sample, sequenced in a study of identical twins. In TCRdb, the 5' RACE reads were re-called with MiXCR into one record per CDR3 protein. This table holds some 1,700,000 distinct CDR3 sequences, about 32% found once. Sequencing was performed on cord blood. These receptors were collected from a newborn girl in good health.

About this clonotype: At one of its ends the junction is not consistent with the germline gene, which may arise from a read error. This chain joins TRBV2 and TRBJ1-6; D unresolved. This CDR3 comprises 11 residues. Germline V gene sequence: CDR1 SNHLY, CDR2 FYNNEI. In nucleotides, the CDR3 is TGTGCCGGCAGTGATAGTTCACCCCTCCACTTT. Amino acids: CAGSDSSPLHF.

V is TRBV11-3 and J is TRBJ2-7, with D perhaps TRBD1 (5 bases). The V end was cut by 3 bases, the J end by 0 bases, with 9 bases between. CDR3 size: 14 residues. Germline V CDR1 and CDR2: SGHNT, YENEEA. CDR3 sequence reads: CASSFRQISYEQYF. CDR3 bases: TGTGCCAGCAGCTTTAGACAGATCTCCTACGAGCAGTACTTC.

The rearrangement uses TRBV3-1 and TRBJ2-3; TRBD1 is a possible D gene (6 bases). The CDR3 is 16 residues long. Trimming stripped 2 bases from V and 3 bases from J, with 15 bases between. Germline CDR1 is LGHDT and CDR2 is YNNKEL (reference sequence). CDR3 amino acids: CASSQRPQGRTDTQYF. In nucleotides, the CDR3 is TGTGCCAGCAGCCAACGCCCCCAGGGGAGAACAGATACGCAGTATTTT.

The CDR3: CAISESKLAGDGATQYF. Here the CDR3 DNA reads TGTGCCATCAGTGAGTCGAAGCTAGCGGGGGACGGAGCTACGCAGTATTTT. The chain uses TRBV10-3 and TRBJ2-3; 10 nucleotides line up with TRBD2. V lost 0 bases, J lost 8 bases, and 11 bases stayed unmatched. The CDR3 is 17 amino acids. Looked up from germline, CDR1 is ENHRY and CDR2 is SYGVKD.

The chain uses TRBV20-1 and TRBJ2-1; TRBD2 matches at 7 bases. CDR1 is DFQATT, CDR2 SNEGSKA, per germline (reference sequence). This CDR3 has 17 amino acids. With V trimmed by 0 bases and J by 4 bases, 12 bases remained unmatched. DNA for the CDR3: TGCAGTGCTAGAGACCCCCTTAAAGCGGGGCTTTACAATGAGCAGTTCTTC. Residues: CSARDPLKAGLYNEQFF.

This chain links TRBV2 with TRBJ2-2, with no clear D. The germline V and J ends were trimmed by 7 bases and 1 base, with 10 bases remaining between them. The length of the CDR3 is 14 residues. Germline CDR1 SNHLY, CDR2 FYNNEI. The CDR3 spells CASKTRLNTGELFF. In nucleotides, the CDR3 is TGTGCCAGCAAAACTCGGTTGAACACCGGGGAGCTGTTTTTT.

The genes are TRBV28 and TRBJ1-2; 7 nucleotides align to TRBD1. CDR1 is MDHEN, CDR2 SYDVKM, per germline. The V segment lost 6 bases and the J segment 2 bases; nucleotides outside the gene matches: 9. The CDR3 is 15 residues long. The CDR3 DNA reads as TGTGCCAGCAGCGCACCTGGACAGGAGAACTATGGCTACACCTTC. Encoded protein: CASSAPGQENYGYTF.

The chain employs TRBV6-2 or TRBV6-3 and TRBJ1-6; no firm D call. CDR3 size: 13 residues. Germline V lookup: CDR1 MNHEY, CDR2 SVGEGT. V dropped 7 bases and J dropped 10 bases, with 14 bases sitting between them. The CDR3: CASTQTLASPLHF. The CDR3 bases are TGTGCCAGCACCCAAACCTTAGCATCACCCCTCCACTTT.

The chain links TRBV12-3 or TRBV12-4 to TRBJ2-3, with 10 bases lining up with TRBD2. The ends lost 0 bases at V and 3 bases at J; junction bases unmatched: 6. The CDR3 runs to 17 residues. CDR3 protein: CASSLAVSGRGTDTQYF. DNA for the CDR3: TGTGCCAGCAGTTTAGCGGTCAGCGGGAGGGGTACAGATACGCAGTATTTT.

This sequence joins TRBV4-1 and TRBJ1-1; D gene ambiguous. The V end lost 4 bases, the J end lost 4 bases, and 19 bases lay between the germline ends. Per the germline V gene, CDR1 is MGHRA and CDR2 is YSYEKL. The CDR3 runs to 16 residues. CDR3 sequence reads: CASSLRTGGSSTEAFF. The CDR3 region has the DNA TGCGCCAGCAGCCTACGGACGGGCGGGTCGAGCACTGAAGCTTTCTTT.

The rearrangement joins TRBV10-1 to TRBJ1-5; D is uncertain. Germline loops: CDR1 WNHNN, CDR2 SYGVQD (reference sequence). The CDR3 length is 12 residues. The V end lost 5 bases, the J end lost 4 bases, and 6 bases lay between the germline ends. CDR3 coding DNA: TGCGCCAGCAGTACTATGAATCAGCCCCAGCATTTT. Protein product: CASSTMNQPQHF.

The rearrangement links TRBV7-9 to TRBJ2-1; weak D call: TRBD2 (5 bases). From germline, CDR1 is SEHNR and CDR2 FQNEAQ (reference sequence). CDR3 length equals 16 residues. Trimming took off 5 bases at V and 6 bases at J, with 20 bases between the two ends. The CDR3 here is CASSPPPGRGLNEQFF. The CDR3 nucleotides are TGTGCCAGCAGCCCCCCTCCGGGGAGAGGTCTCAATGAGCAGTTCTTC.

The rearrangement uses TRBV7-2 and TRBJ2-2; a weak D match, TRBD2 (5 bases). Germline assignment: CDR1 SGHTA and CDR2 FQGNSA. The CDR3 length is 19 residues. V shed 2 bases and J shed 5 bases, with 24 bases lying between them. In DNA, the CDR3 is TGTGCCAGCAGCTTAATCTGGGCCTCACCGCAAGCGGAGACCGGGGAGCTGTTTTTT. It codes for CASSLIWASPQAETGELFF.

The sample holds a few counts of this clonotype. This chain connects TRBV29-1 to TRBJ2-5, with D possibly being TRBD2 (5 bases). V was cut by 5 bases and J by 2 bases, with 15 bases left in between. In germline, CDR1 is SQVTM, CDR2 ANQGSEA. The length of the CDR3 is 14 residues. Here the CDR3 DNA reads TGCAGCGTTTCAGAATCCGGGGTTCAAGAGACCCAGTACTTC. The encoded protein is CSVSESGVQETQYF.

This clonotype was seen a handful of times. J is TRBJ2-2 and V is TRBV6-5, with 7 bases lining up with TRBD1. Germline CDR1 reads MNHEY; CDR2 reads SVGAGI. The CDR3 covers 14 residues. J gave up 5 bases and V 6 bases, and 6 bases lay outside the gene matches. CDR3 residues: CASSRTGETGELFF. CDR3 nucleotide sequence: TGTGCCAGCAGCCGAACAGGGGAGACCGGGGAGCTGTTTTTT.

This chain uses TRBV7-2 with TRBJ2-5; maybe TRBD2 (6 bases). The V and J ends lost 7 bases and 11 bases respectively, with 23 bases between them. Germline CDR1 SGHTA, CDR2 FQGNSA. CDR3 length: 14 residues. CDR3 region: CASTVTAGMGEQYF. The CDR3 coding sequence is TGTGCCAGCACCGTTACGGCGGGGATGGGTGAGCAGTACTTC.

The chain has TRBV12-3 or TRBV12-4 and TRBJ2-5; D not certain. CDR3 length: 14 amino acids. V lost 3 bases, J lost 1 base, and 9 bases lay in between. The CDR3 sequence is CASSFLNFQETQYF. CDR3 coding DNA: TGTGCCAGCAGTTTTCTCAATTTCCAAGAGACCCAGTACTTC.

The J gene is TRBJ2-5, the V gene TRBV15; no firm D call. With the DNA end fitting TRBJ2-7 better, the J assignment may be wrong. The CDR3 covers 12 residues. Per the germline V gene, CDR1 is LNHNV and CDR2 is YYDKDF (reference sequence). The CDR3 DNA reads as TGTGCCACCAGCAGAGGGGATCCCGAGCAGTACTTC. The encoded protein is CATSRGDPEQYF.

The rearrangement uses TRBV4-2 and TRBJ2-1; possibly TRBD2 for D (5 bases). CDR3 length: 16 amino acids. Germline CDR1 is LGHNA and CDR2 is YNFKEQ. V was pared by 0 bases and J by 3 bases, with 12 bases between. CDR3 residues: CASSQDSERSYNEQFF. CDR3 sequence (DNA): TGTGCCAGCAGCCAAGATAGCGAGCGGAGCTACAATGAGCAGTTCTTC.

This chain uses TRBV5-5 with TRBJ1-1; the D is unclear. Between the trimmed V and J ends, which lost 7 bases and 0 bases, there was a span of 25 bases. CDR1 is SGHKS and CDR2 is YYEKEE in the germline V gene (reference sequence). The CDR3 is made up of 18 amino acids. CDR3 amino acids: CASATRRPLWRVNTEAFF. The CDR3 nucleotides read TGTGCCAGCGCAACCCGACGGCCCCTGTGGAGGGTGAACACTGAAGCTTTCTTT. The full variable domain, in which reference TRBV5-5 and TRBJ1-1 provide the parts outside the CDR3, is DAGVTQSPTHLIKTRGQQVTLRCSPISGHKSVSWYQQVLGQGPQFIFQYYEKEERGRGNFPDRFSARQFPNYSSELNVNALLLGDSALYLCASATRRPLWRVNTEAFFGQGTRLTVV.